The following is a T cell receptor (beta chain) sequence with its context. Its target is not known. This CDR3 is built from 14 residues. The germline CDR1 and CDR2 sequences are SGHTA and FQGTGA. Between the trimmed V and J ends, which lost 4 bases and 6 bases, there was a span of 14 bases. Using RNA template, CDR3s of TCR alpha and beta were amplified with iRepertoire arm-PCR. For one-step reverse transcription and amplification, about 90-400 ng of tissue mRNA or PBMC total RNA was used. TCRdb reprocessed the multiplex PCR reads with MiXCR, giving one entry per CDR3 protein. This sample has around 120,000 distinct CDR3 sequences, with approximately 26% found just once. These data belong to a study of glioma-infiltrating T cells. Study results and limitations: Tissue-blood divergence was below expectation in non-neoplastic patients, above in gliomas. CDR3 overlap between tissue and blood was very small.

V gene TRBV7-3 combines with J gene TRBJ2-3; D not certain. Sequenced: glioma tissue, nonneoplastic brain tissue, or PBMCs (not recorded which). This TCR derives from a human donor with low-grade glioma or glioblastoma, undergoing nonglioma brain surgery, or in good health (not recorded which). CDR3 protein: CASSSPGRLDTQYF. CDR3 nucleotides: TGTGCCAGCAGCTCCCCGGGTCGTCTTGATACGCAGTATTTT.